A single T cell receptor beta chain is shown here with its context. Its antigen is unknown. This entry is derived from a study of cytomegalovirus exposure and HLA in healthy donors. Unmatched junction bases numbered 14, after V lost 5 bases and J lost 10 bases. CDR3 length: 14 amino acids. Germline CDR1 is SGDLS and CDR2 is YYNGEE. Study-wide results and limits: Most TCR sequences were rare, but some public TCRs occurred in many donors. The study recorded 160 or so TCR beta chains that were cytomegalovirus-associated. Three CMV-associated chains proved CMV antigen-specific in vitro. That first-cohort TCR clusters tended to co-occur in the approximately 110 validation repertoires was found in a later analysis.

TCRdb keeps only in-frame clones here, not all; method: immunoSEQ multiplex PCR. The sample lists about 170,000 clones, 75% to 90% occurring once. The chain recombines TRBV9 with TRBJ2-5, with 7 positions matching TRBD2. Material for sequencing was PBMCs. The TCR originated in a young woman in good health and CMV-seronegative. The CDR3, as DNA: TGTGCCAGCAGTTTTAGCGGGTACCCCGGGATCCAGTACTTC. Protein product: CASSFSGYPGIQYF.